This T cell receptor (beta chain) was captured by sequencing in a study of T cells in Graves' hyperthyroidism and ophthalmopathy. The CDR3 has 14 residues. Germline CDR1 and CDR2: MGHRA and YSYEKL. The V and J ends lost 0 bases and 8 bases respectively, with 10 bases between them. Template material for amplifying TCR beta CDR3 regions consisted of RNA transcripts. A set of HTBI primers served as the primers for a first-round RT-PCR of the TCR CDR3. MiXCR, applied by TCRdb to the multiplex PCR reads, yields one record per CDR3 protein. The repertoire holds a few hundred thousand distinct CDR3 sequences, about 18% seen once, with less than 45% in the top ten. A roughly 10 ml volume of fresh peripheral blood provided the PBMCs.

The sample comprised blood. This TCR derives from a man younger than 35 with Graves' ophthalmopathy. The chain joins TRBV4-1 to TRBJ1-4, with unresolved D. CDR3: CASSQEGRPEKLFF. In DNA form, the CDR3 reads TGCGCCAGCAGCCAAGAGGGCAGACCGGAAAAACTGTTTTTT.